The 24 T cell receptor beta chains below all came from one sample that was sequenced in a study of blood T cell repertoires in COVID-19. Clones were sequenced by immunoSEQ multiplex PCR, and TCRdb holds only the in-frame ones, with some missing. The data contain about 270,000 clones, around 93% of them seen just once; the ten biggest clones take up 2.8%. The sample taken for sequencing was PBMCs or T cells enriched from blood (not recorded which). The receptors derive from a man aged 35-49 years who had been exposed to COVID-19.

The chain has TRBV21-1 and TRBJ2-5; the tabulated D call, TRBD1, remains unverified against the DNA. TRBV21-1 counts as a pseudogene. The CDR3 runs 15 residues. CDR3 DNA sequence: TGTGCCAGCAGCAAAAGTAGTAAGTCACAGTGCACCCAGTACTTC. It specifies CASSKSSKSQCTQYF.

This clone showed up just once. This chain links TRBV28 with TRBJ1-1; TRBD1 is a possible D gene (5 bases). V was shortened by 5 bases and J by 6 bases, with 19 bases between the two germline ends. The CDR3 runs 15 residues. Germline V gene lookup returns CDR1 MDHEN and CDR2 SYDVKM. CDR3 in amino acids: CASSMGGLGSPEAFF. The CDR3 nucleotides read TGTGCCAGCAGTATGGGGGGATTGGGGTCCCCTGAAGCTTTCTTT.

V is TRBV25-1 and J is TRBJ2-7; TRBD2 aligns across 13 bases. Germline trimming cut 3 bases from V and 2 bases from J; bases unmatched to any gene: 1. The germline V gene has CDR1 MGHDK and CDR2 SYGVNS. The CDR3 has 15 amino acids. The CDR3 loop reads CASSDGTSGTYEQYF. In nucleotides, the CDR3 is TGTGCCAGCAGTGACGGGACTAGCGGGACCTACGAGCAGTACTTC.

V gene TRBV5-4 combines with J gene TRBJ2-7; weak D call: TRBD2 (6 bases). V was pared by 4 bases and J by 6 bases, with 14 bases between. Germline CDR1 is SGHNT and CDR2 is YYREEE (reference sequence). The CDR3 consists of 13 residues. DNA for the CDR3: TGTGCCAGCAGCCCCGGATGGGGAGGCGAGCAGTACTTC. Protein: CASSPGWGGEQYF.

This chain connects TRBV2 to TRBJ1-4; D may be TRBD1 (5 bases). CDR1 is SNHLY and CDR2 is FYNNEI in the germline V gene. The CDR3 is 14 amino acids. V was shortened by 8 bases and J by 0 bases, with 10 bases between the two germline ends. CDR3 sequence (DNA): TGTGCCAGCCGACAGCTTGCAACTAATGAAAAACTGTTTTTT. Its protein product is CASRQLATNEKLFF.

J is TRBJ2-2 and V is TRBV2, with D possibly being TRBD2 (5 bases). The CDR3 has 14 amino acids. The V end was cut by 5 bases, the J end by 5 bases, with 12 bases between. Germline CDR1 is SNHLY and CDR2 is FYNNEI. In nucleotides, the CDR3 is TGTGCCAGCAGTTTCGGGGTGGGAACCGGGGAGCTGTTTTTT. Its protein product is CASSFGVGTGELFF. Variable domain in full (rest from reference TRBV2 and TRBJ2-2): EPEVTQTPSHQVTQMGQEVILRCVPISNHLYFYWYRQILGQKVEFLVSFYNNEISEKSEIFDDQFSVERPDGSNFTLKIRSTKLEDSAMYFCASSFGVGTGELFFGEGSRLTVL.

This chain connects TRBV3-1 (or the pseudogene TRBV3-2) to TRBJ1-1; D is uncertain. Trimming pared 2 bases from V and 0 bases from J, leaving 7 bases between. CDR3 size: 14 residues. Looked up from germline, CDR1 is LGHDT and CDR2 is YNNKEL (reference sequence). DNA of the CDR3: TGTGCCAGCAGCCAACCAGGCCTGAACACTGAAGCTTTCTTT. Amino acid sequence: CASSQPGLNTEAFF.

The chain couples TRBV30 to TRBJ2-7; 7 nucleotides align to TRBD1. The CDR3 loop spans 16 amino acids. J was trimmed by 2 bases and V by 3 bases; bases with no gene match: 13. Germline V gene data show CDR1 as GTSNPN and CDR2 as SVGIG (reference sequence). DNA for the CDR3: TGTGCCTGGAGCCCTACCGCCAACAGGGGTACCTACGAGCAGTACTTC. Amino acids: CAWSPTANRGTYEQYF. The full variable domain, rest sourced from reference TRBV30 and TRBJ2-7, is SQTIHQWPATLVQPVGSPLSLECTVEGTSNPNLYWYRQAAGRGLQLLFYSVGIGQISSEVPQNLSASRPQDRQFILSSKKLLLSDSGFYLCAWSPTANRGTYEQYFGPGTRLTVT.

The chain couples TRBV10-3 to TRBJ2-2; D uncertain. The CDR3 runs to 13 residues. In germline, CDR1 is ENHRY, CDR2 SYGVKD. Trimming took off 6 bases at V and 3 bases at J, with 8 bases between the two ends. The CDR3 loop is CAIRRGDTGELFF. As DNA, the CDR3 is TGTGCCATCAGGAGAGGAGACACCGGGGAGCTGTTTTTT.

J is TRBJ2-3 and V is TRBV15; possibly TRBD1 for D (5 bases). CDR3 size: 14 residues. The V end lost 0 bases, the J end lost 6 bases, and 10 bases lay between the germline ends. Germline V gives CDR1 LNHNV, CDR2 YYDKDF (reference sequence). The CDR3 region is CATSREKGRDTQYF. CDR3 DNA sequence: TGTGCCACCAGCAGAGAGAAGGGGCGGGATACGCAGTATTTT.

On this clone: Within the sample, other DNA sequences also encode this same CDR3. The V call is TRBV28, the J call TRBJ1-1, with 8 bases identical to TRBD1. The J segment lost 1 base and the V segment lost 5 bases, leaving 3 bases of the junction unmatched. Germline assignment: CDR1 MDHEN and CDR2 SYDVKM. This CDR3 comprises 14 residues. CDR3 amino acids: CASSLQGGNTEAFF. As DNA, the CDR3 is TGTGCCAGCAGTCTACAGGGGGGGAACACTGAAGCTTTCTTT.

The chain is built from TRBV27 and TRBJ2-2, with TRBD2 matching 10 bases. The CDR3 covers 15 residues. CDR1 MNHEY and CDR2 SMNVEV come from the germline V gene (reference sequence). V was clipped by 7 bases and J by 3 bases; unmatched bases: 5. CDR3 protein: CASTHLAGDTGELFF. CDR3 nucleotide sequence: TGTGCCAGCACCCACCTAGCGGGAGACACCGGGGAGCTGTTTTTT.

The chain is built from TRBV25-1 and TRBJ2-1; TRBD2 aligns across 15 bases. J was trimmed by 7 bases and V by 6 bases; bases with no gene match: 7. Germline V CDR1 and CDR2: MGHDK, SYGVNS. The CDR3 has 16 amino acids. Written as DNA, the CDR3 is TGTGCCAGCAGCCTATACGGGACTAGCGGGAGGAATGAGCAGTTCTTC. The encoded protein is CASSLYGTSGRNEQFF.

The rearrangement links TRBV28 to TRBJ2-7; D is unresolved. Germline values: CDR1 MDHEN, CDR2 SYDVKM. The CDR3 covers 12 residues. Trimming took off 2 bases at V and 6 bases at J, with 8 bases between the two ends. CDR3: CASSLARREQYF. CDR3 DNA sequence: TGTGCCAGCAGTTTAGCTAGACGCGAGCAGTACTTC.

V and J are TRBV7-9 and TRBJ1-1; 9 bases match TRBD1. After removal of 1 base from V and 4 bases from J, the junction contained 4 bases not matched to a gene. The CDR3 totals 15 residues. Per the germline V gene, CDR1 is SEHNR and CDR2 is FQNEAQ (reference sequence). The CDR3 sequence is CASSLGGQGITEAFF. The CDR3 nucleotides read TGTGCCAGCAGCTTAGGGGGACAGGGAATCACTGAAGCTTTCTTT.

This rearrangement joins TRBV27 to TRBJ1-5; 8 bases map to TRBD1. Trimming cost V 2 bases and J 3 bases; bases outside gene matches: 12. The CDR3 has 18 residues. Germline values: CDR1 MNHEY, CDR2 SMNVEV (reference sequence). CDR3 nucleotides: TGTGCCAGCAGTTTAAGACCAGACAGGGGAATGAACAATCAGCCCCAGCATTTT. It is translated as CASSLRPDRGMNNQPQHF.

In this sample, this clone turned up once. This chain uses TRBV19 with TRBJ1-5; TRBD1 aligns across 7 bases. The CDR3 has 14 residues. J was trimmed by 2 bases and V by 4 bases; bases with no gene match: 2. Germline loops: CDR1 LNHDA, CDR2 SQIVND (reference sequence). CDR3 sequence (DNA): TGTGCCAGTAGTAACAGGGGTGGCAATCAGCCCCAGCATTTT. It codes for CASSNRGGNQPQHF.

V gene TRBV27 combines with J gene TRBJ1-6; tentatively, D is TRBD1 (5 bases). This CDR3 has 16 residues. The V gene lost 5 bases and the J gene lost 7 bases, with 18 bases spanning the gap. Germline V gene lookup returns CDR1 MNHEY and CDR2 SMNVEV (reference sequence). The CDR3 region has the DNA TGTGCCAGCAGTCCCAGGATATTAAGGGGCAATTCACCCCTCCACTTT. Protein product: CASSPRILRGNSPLHF.

V and J are TRBV5-1 and TRBJ2-3; the D is unclear. V was shortened by 7 bases and J by 6 bases, with 18 bases between the two germline ends. CDR3 size: 14 residues. The germline CDR1 and CDR2 sequences are SGHRS and YFSETQ. This CDR3 is CASSYRLETDTQYF. The CDR3 nucleotides are TGCGCCAGCTCGTATAGATTGGAGACCGATACGCAGTATTTT.

The chain employs TRBV30 and TRBJ1-2; D possibly corresponds to TRBD1 (5 bases). Trimming took 0 bases from V and 6 from J, leaving 17 bases between them. This CDR3 contains 15 residues. Germline lookup yields CDR1 GTSNPN and CDR2 SVGIG (reference sequence). The CDR3 spells CAWSVVNLQVNGYTF. CDR3 bases: TGTGCCTGGAGTGTAGTCAACCTACAGGTTAATGGCTACACCTTC.

The chain employs TRBV19 and TRBJ1-2, with TRBD1 matching 9 bases. The CDR3 has 14 residues. J lost 3 bases, V lost 7 bases, and 6 bases had no gene match. Per the germline V gene, CDR1 is LNHDA and CDR2 is SQIVND (reference sequence). This CDR3 is CASTSDRGYYGYTF. The CDR3 bases are TGTGCCAGTACCTCGGACAGGGGATACTATGGCTACACCTTC.

This chain links TRBV19 with TRBJ2-7; 10 nucleotides line up with TRBD2. J gave up 2 bases and V 5 bases, and 12 bases lay outside the gene matches. The CDR3 runs 17 residues. In germline, CDR1 is LNHDA, CDR2 SQIVND (reference sequence). CDR3 in DNA: TGTGCCAGTAGTGGAGCTCTAGCGGGAGAATATCCCTACGAGCAGTACTTC. It is translated as CASSGALAGEYPYEQYF.

The rearrangement joins TRBV28 to TRBJ2-7; 7 bases fit TRBD2. Germline V gene lookup returns CDR1 MDHEN and CDR2 SYDVKM. The CDR3 extends over 13 amino acids. V lost 6 bases and J lost 4; bases outside the gene matches: 6. The CDR3 protein is CASRGGSGYEQYF. The CDR3 coding sequence is TGTGCCAGCAGGGGGGGGAGCGGGTACGAGCAGTACTTC.

The chain joins TRBV4-3 to TRBJ2-1, with 15 bases that match TRBD2. V trimming: 3 bases; J trimming: 4 bases; junction bases outside the gene matches: 7. This CDR3 region has 18 residues. Germline V lookup: CDR1 LGHNA, CDR2 YSLEER. The CDR3 here is CASSQGLAGGRRYNEQFF. The CDR3 DNA reads TGCGCCAGCAGCCAGGGACTAGCGGGAGGCAGAAGATACAATGAGCAGTTCTTC.